Listed here are 9 T cell receptor beta chains from one sample, sequenced in a study of T cell responses to AZD1222 COVID-19 vaccine. The assay was immunoSEQ multiplex PCR, and TCRdb's table has in-frame clones only and misses some. The sample comprises 150,000 to 200,000 clones, roughly nine tenths of which are singletons, and 1.9% rests with the top ten. Specimen: peripheral blood, collected on day 0 of AZD1222 vaccination. The receptor set was obtained from an adult in good health.

This chain joins TRBV20-1 and TRBJ1-2; D is uncertain. The CDR3 extends over 13 amino acids. Germline values: CDR1 DFQATT, CDR2 SNEGSKA (reference sequence). V lost 3 bases to trimming and J lost 7 bases, with 15 bases between them. The CDR3 region is CSASSEREGGYTF. The CDR3 DNA reads as TGCAGTGCTAGTTCCGAGAGGGAGGGTGGCTACACCTTC.

The gene calls are TRBV19 and TRBJ1-3, with no clear D. From germline, CDR1 is LNHDA and CDR2 SQIVND (reference sequence). The CDR3 runs to 14 residues. Deletions cut 3 bases from V and 3 bases from J, with 9 bases between. CDR3 in DNA: TGTGCCAGTAGTATCCGGGGAAGTGGAAACACCATATATTTT. Its protein product is CASSIRGSGNTIYF.

The chain employs TRBV28 and TRBJ2-7, with 7 bases aligning to TRBD2. V lost 2 bases to trimming and J lost 0 bases; unmatched junction nucleotides: 1. CDR1 and CDR2 from the germline V gene are MDHEN and SYDVKM. This CDR3 contains 14 residues. CDR3 DNA sequence: TGTGCCAGCAGTTTAGGGACTATCTCCTACGAGCAGTACTTC. Translated: CASSLGTISYEQYF.

This clone was seen just once. The V call is TRBV5-6, the J call TRBJ1-5; D gene uncertain. Per the germline V gene, CDR1 is SGHDT and CDR2 is YYEEEE. V dropped 0 bases and J dropped 2 bases, with 9 bases sitting between them. CDR3 size: 15 residues. In DNA, the CDR3 is TGTGCCAGCAGCTTGGAGGCAGTAGGCAATCAGCCCCAGCATTTT. It translates to CASSLEAVGNQPQHF.

This chain joins TRBV9 and TRBJ1-1; D gene ambiguous. Between the trimmed V and J ends, which lost 1 base and 6 bases, there was a span of 13 bases. CDR1 is SGDLS, CDR2 YYNGEE, per germline. CDR3 size: 14 residues. CDR3 sequence reads: CASSVHFRGAEAFF. The CDR3 nucleotides are TGTGCCAGCAGCGTACATTTTCGCGGGGCTGAAGCTTTCTTT.

V and J are TRBV27 and TRBJ2-1, with TRBD2 identical over 8 bases. Germline CDR1 and CDR2: MNHEY and SMNVEV (reference sequence). The CDR3 length is 16 residues. Unmatched junction bases numbered 10, after V lost 6 bases and J lost 3 bases. CDR3 DNA: TGTGCCAGCAGCAGGACCGAGCGGGGGAACTACAATGAGCAGTTCTTC. This translates into CASSRTERGNYNEQFF.

V gene TRBV28 combines with J gene TRBJ2-3; a weak D match, TRBD1 (6 bases). Germline V gene lookup returns CDR1 MDHEN and CDR2 SYDVKM. The V end was cut by 5 bases, the J end by 2 bases, with 11 bases between. CDR3 length: 14 amino acids. In nucleotides, the CDR3 is TGTGCCAGCAGTGGCGGACAGACCACAGATACGCAGTATTTT. Its protein product is CASSGGQTTDTQYF.

The V call is TRBV5-1, the J call TRBJ1-1; D is perhaps TRBD1 (5 bases). The CDR3 has 15 residues. V lost 6 bases and J 0 bases, leaving 15 bases between the germline ends. Germline-derived CDR1 and CDR2 are SGHRS and YFSETQ. This CDR3 is CASKREGTVNTEAFF. CDR3 in DNA: TGCGCCAGCAAGAGAGAAGGGACGGTGAACACTGAAGCTTTCTTT.

This chain uses TRBV27 with TRBJ2-1, with 7 nucleotides matching TRBD1. Germline CDR1 MNHEY, CDR2 SMNVEV (reference sequence). The trim removed 6 bases at V and 8 bases at J, leaving 13 bases unmatched. This CDR3 contains 15 residues. CDR3 DNA: TGTGCCAGCAGGGAAAGAAGACAGGGATTGTATGAGCAGTTCTTC. Its protein product is CASRERRQGLYEQFF.